Below, 28 T cell receptor beta chains from the same sample are listed, as sequenced in a study of blood T cells in healthy people across ages (dated by TCRdb to 2014 to 2015). The method behind the library was 5' RACE. Data came from an Illumina HiSeq 2500. The second PCR ran for about 6 to 12 cycles and used a J-beta primer mix along with a sample-barcoded 5' primer. TCRdb reprocessed the public reads (quality trimming at Q25 with fastp, clone calling with MiXCR) and kept in-frame beta chains. Each CDR3 protein gets just one entry, which takes the most common genes and DNA from the rows behind it. The sample data list hundreds of thousands of distinct CDR3 sequences, and approximately 50% of these were observed just once. The top ten hold 25% to 35% of the sample. Sequenced sample: blood. The receptor set was obtained from a woman between 55 and 75 years old in good health.

This clonotype was seen once. The CDR3 sequence is CASSFSPQGAAHEQYF. As DNA, the CDR3 is TGCGCCAGCAGCTTTTCCCCACAGGGGGCTGCGCACGAGCAGTACTTC. This sequence joins TRBV5-1 and TRBJ2-7; the match to TRBD1 covers 9 bases. After removal of 2 bases from V and 5 bases from J, the junction contained 11 bases not matched to a gene. Germline CDR1 and CDR2: SGHRS and YFSETQ. There are 16 residues in the CDR3.

This clonotype was recorded a few times. This sequence joins TRBV5-1 and TRBJ2-1; no firm D call. The CDR3 has 15 amino acids. The germline V gene encodes CDR1 SGHRS and CDR2 YFSETQ. V was shortened by 1 base and J by 0 bases, with 8 bases between the two germline ends. The CDR3: CASSLRSNSYNEQFF. In DNA form, the CDR3 reads TGCGCCAGCAGCTTGAGGTCCAACTCCTACAATGAGCAGTTCTTC.

There are a few counts of this clonotype. The genes are TRBV9 and TRBJ2-7, with TRBD2 matching 9 bases. The CDR3 contains 15 residues. Trimming removed 6 bases from V and 0 bases from J; junction bases left unmatched: 7. CDR1 is SGDLS and CDR2 is YYNGEE in the germline V gene. CDR3: CASTHRTSASYEQYF. For the CDR3, the DNA is TGTGCCAGCACCCACAGGACTAGCGCCTCCTACGAGCAGTACTTC.

The rearrangement links TRBV7-3 to TRBJ2-3; the match to TRBD1 covers 8 bases. V gave up 5 bases and J gave up 4 bases; unmatched junction bases: 5. From germline, CDR1 is SGHTA and CDR2 FQGTGA. CDR3 length equals 14 residues. The CDR3 region is CASSPRTGSDTQYF. The CDR3 DNA is TGTGCCAGCAGCCCCAGGACAGGGTCAGATACGCAGTATTTT.

This chain joins TRBV29-1 and TRBJ2-5; 9 nucleotides align to TRBD1. CDR3 length: 13 amino acids. V dropped 6 bases and J dropped 3; count of bases not matched to a gene: 5. Germline loops: CDR1 SQVTM, CDR2 ANQGSEA. CDR3 DNA sequence: TGCAGCGTGAGGGACAGGGTAGAAGAGACCCAGTACTTC. Translating gives CSVRDRVEETQYF.

This clonotype was counted a few times. The V call is TRBV28, the J call TRBJ2-1, with 10 bases fitting TRBD2. The CDR3 is 14 residues long. CDR1 MDHEN and CDR2 SYDVKM come from the germline V gene. Trimming cost V 7 bases and J 6 bases; bases outside gene matches: 6. The CDR3 sequence: CASMLSGRANEQFF. In DNA, the CDR3 is TGTGCCAGCATGCTAAGCGGGAGGGCCAATGAGCAGTTCTTC.

In its sample, this clonotype was seen a few times. This chain links TRBV29-1 with TRBJ2-3; D ambiguous. V was pared by 2 bases and J by 7 bases, with 7 bases between. The CDR3 covers 11 residues. CDR1 is SQVTM, CDR2 ANQGSEA, per germline. As DNA, the CDR3 is TGCAGCGTTGAAAGGCTGAATACGCAGTATTTT. Its translation: CSVERLNTQYF.

The chain has TRBV20-1 and TRBJ1-5; 7 bases are shared with TRBD1. Germline V CDR1 and CDR2: DFQATT, SNEGSKA (reference sequence). With V trimmed by 6 bases and J by 7 bases, 15 bases remained unmatched. CDR3 size: 15 residues. CDR3 region: CSAQPKEGARQPQHF. In DNA form, the CDR3 reads TGCAGTGCCCAGCCTAAGGAGGGGGCGCGCCAGCCCCAGCATTTT.

This clonotype showed up many times. The V call is TRBV29-1, the J call TRBJ1-1, with D maybe TRBD1 (5 bases). The CDR3 runs 12 residues. V gave up 6 bases and J gave up 5 bases, with 13 bases separating them. The germline V gene has CDR1 SQVTM and CDR2 ANQGSEA. The CDR3 region has the DNA TGCAGCGTGGGGCAGGGAAAGACTGAAGCTTTCTTT. It codes for CSVGQGKTEAFF.

This chain uses TRBV6-6 with TRBJ2-1; 7 bases map to TRBD2. Germline trimming cut 7 bases from V and 4 bases from J; bases unmatched to any gene: 7. Germline CDR1 MNHNY, CDR2 SVGAGI (reference sequence). There are 14 residues in the CDR3. The CDR3, as DNA: TGTGCCAGCACTCCCGGCGGGGGATACAATGAGCAGTTCTTC. Protein: CASTPGGGYNEQFF.

This clonotype was recorded a few times. This rearrangement joins TRBV7-2 to TRBJ1-1, with unresolved D. Between the trimmed V and J ends, which lost 5 bases and 1 base, there was a span of 8 bases. The germline CDR1 and CDR2 sequences are SGHTA and FQGNSA. The CDR3 length is 13 residues. CDR3 nucleotide sequence: TGTGCCAGCAGCATCCAAGCGAACACTGAAGCTTTCTTT. The encoded protein is CASSIQANTEAFF.

The chain couples TRBV7-3 to TRBJ2-3; D uncertain. CDR1 is SGHTA and CDR2 is FQGTGA in the germline V gene. The CDR3 totals 15 residues. The ends were cut back, 5 bases at V and 0 bases at J, with 12 bases in the middle. CDR3 nucleotides: TGTGCCAGCAGCGTACGACCTACTAGCACAGATACGCAGTATTTT. Translation: CASSVRPTSTDTQYF.

The chain uses TRBV27 and TRBJ2-7, with 8 bases matching TRBD2. J lost 6 bases, V lost 9 bases, and 16 bases had no gene match. Per germline, CDR1 MNHEY and CDR2 SMNVEV (reference sequence). The CDR3 contains 15 residues. CDR3 DNA sequence: TGTGCCAGTACTCCTTTCGGGACTAGTATGAGCGAGCAGTACTTC. It is translated as CASTPFGTSMSEQYF.

This chain links TRBV9 with TRBJ2-1, with D perhaps assigned TRBD1 or TRBD2 (6 bases each). The germline V and J ends were trimmed by 4 bases and 6 bases, with 11 bases remaining between them. Germline CDR1 and CDR2: SGDLS and YYNGEE. The CDR3 consists of 13 residues. The CDR3 region is CASSPRGLNEQFF. For the CDR3, the DNA is TGTGCCAGCAGCCCCAGGGGACTCAATGAGCAGTTCTTC.

This clonotype was recorded only once. The chain carries TRBV20-1 and TRBJ2-1, with a possible D match to TRBD2 (6 bases). The DNA matches TRBJ2-7 better at its end, which makes the J call doubtful. The CDR3 is 15 amino acids. CDR1 and CDR2 (germline): DFQATT, SNEGSKA (reference sequence). As DNA, the CDR3 is TGCAGTGCTAGGGTGGCGGGAATGGCTGCCAATGAGCAGTACTTC. It specifies CSARVAGMAANEQYF.

The chain combines TRBV5-1 with TRBJ1-1; D call uncertain. This CDR3 has 14 residues. Germline V gene lookup returns CDR1 SGHRS and CDR2 YFSETQ. The germline V and J ends were trimmed by 0 bases and 12 bases, with 18 bases remaining between them. The chain's CDR3 is CASSLEAGPSETFF. DNA of the CDR3: TGCGCCAGCAGCTTGGAGGCTGGTCCCTCTGAGACTTTCTTT. Full variable domain (outside the CDR3, taken from reference TRBV5-1 and TRBJ1-1): KAGVTQTPRYLIKTRGQQVTLSCSPISGHRSVSWYQQTPGQGLQFLFEYFSETQRNKGNFPGRFSGRQFSNSRSEMNVSTLELGDSALYLCASSLEAGPSETFFGQGTRLTVV.

The sample holds many counts of this clonotype. The rearrangement joins TRBV3-1 to TRBJ2-5; D gene uncertain. The V end lost 0 bases, the J end lost 2 bases, and 10 bases lay between the germline ends. The germline V gene has CDR1 LGHDT and CDR2 YNNKEL (reference sequence). CDR3 length: 15 amino acids. In nucleotides, the CDR3 is TGTGCCAGCAGCCAAGATTTGGGGAAACAAGAGACCCAGTACTTC. Translation: CASSQDLGKQETQYF.

This clonotype came up many times. The V call is TRBV28, the J call TRBJ2-5, with D perhaps assigned TRBD1 or TRBD2 (5 bases each). The ends were cut back, 1 base at V and 5 bases at J, with 11 bases in the middle. The CDR3 sequence is 14 residues long. CDR1 MDHEN and CDR2 SYDVKM come from the germline V gene. CDR3: CASSLSQGVETQYF. CDR3 coding DNA: TGTGCCAGCAGTTTATCTCAGGGAGTGGAGACCCAGTACTTC.

The CDR3: CASSLLPGGPDEQFF. CDR3 sequence (DNA): TGTGCCAGCAGCTTACTCCCGGGAGGCCCCGACGAGCAGTTCTTC. The chain recombines TRBV11-3 with TRBJ2-1; the match to TRBD2 covers 7 bases. Germline-derived CDR1 and CDR2 are SGHNT and YENEEA. CDR3 size: 15 residues. V gave up 2 bases and J gave up 10 bases; unmatched junction bases: 11.

The chain links TRBV11-2 to TRBJ2-4; D is perhaps TRBD1 (5 bases). There are 15 residues in the CDR3. V was clipped by 7 bases and J by 0 bases, with 13 bases between them. Per the germline V gene, CDR1 is SGHAT and CDR2 is FQNNGV. The CDR3 is CASTKGARAKNIQYF. The CDR3 nucleotides are TGTGCCAGCACCAAAGGGGCGAGAGCCAAAAACATTCAGTACTTC.

The J gene is TRBJ1-1, the V gene TRBV4-1, with D uncertain. Germline V lookup: CDR1 MGHRA, CDR2 YSYEKL. This CDR3 comprises 15 residues. Deletions cut 1 base from V and 8 bases from J, with 17 bases between. The CDR3 DNA reads as TGCGCCAGCAGCCAAGGAAGGCAGGACGGTGGGGAAGCTTTCTTT. Protein product: CASSQGRQDGGEAFF.

The table lists this clonotype with a few counts. This sequence joins TRBV6-2 or TRBV6-3 and TRBJ1-1; D may be TRBD1 (5 bases). The germline CDR1 and CDR2 sequences are MNHEY and SVGEGT. The CDR3 extends over 14 amino acids. Trimming shortened V by 0 bases and J by 7 bases, and 12 bases separated the two germline ends. DNA of the CDR3: TGTGCCAGCAGTTACTCGGCAGGGAGAGGTGAAGCTTTCTTT. Its protein product is CASSYSAGRGEAFF.

This clonotype was counted between two and nine times. This chain uses TRBV20-1 with TRBJ2-3; 11 bases line up with TRBD2. Per germline, CDR1 DFQATT and CDR2 SNEGSKA (reference sequence). This CDR3 has 17 residues. V gave up 3 bases and J gave up 0 bases; unmatched junction bases: 8. The DNA of the CDR3 is TGCAGTGCTAGCAGTTGGACTAGCGGGCTTAGCACAGATACGCAGTATTTT. Its translation is CSASSWTSGLSTDTQYF.

J is TRBJ2-3 and V is TRBV2, with D hard to call. CDR1 is SNHLY and CDR2 is FYNNEI in the germline V gene. Trimming took 4 bases from V and 4 from J, leaving 12 bases between them. The CDR3 length is 14 residues. CDR3 bases: TGTGCCAGCAGTGTGTCTAGAGCCGCAGATACGCAGTATTTT. Translation: CASSVSRAADTQYF.

CDR3 loop: CASSSPKHLAGGSEQYF. CDR3 nucleotides: TGTGCCAGCAGCTCCCCAAAGCATCTAGCGGGAGGTTCCGAGCAGTACTTC. V and J are TRBV7-9 and TRBJ2-7; TRBD2 matches 11 bases. Germline CDR1 reads SEHNR; CDR2 reads FQNEAQ (reference sequence). The CDR3 extends over 17 amino acids. V shed 4 bases and J 6 bases; nucleotides not matched to a gene: 14. The full variable domain, in which reference TRBV7-9 and TRBJ2-7 provide the parts outside the CDR3, is DTGVSQNPRHKITKRGQNVTFRCDPISEHNRLYWYRQTLGQGPEFLTYFQNEAQLEKSRLLSDRFSAERPKGSFSTLEIQRTEQGDSAMYLCASSSPKHLAGGSEQYFGPGTRLTVT.

The chain joins TRBV6-5 to TRBJ1-1; D might be TRBD1 (5 bases). This CDR3 comprises 10 residues. The germline CDR1 and CDR2 sequences are MNHEY and SVGAGI. The germline V and J ends were trimmed by 8 bases and 8 bases, with 9 bases remaining between them. The CDR3 sequence is CASGRQEAFF. The CDR3 DNA follows: TGTGCCAGCGGGCGACAGGAAGCTTTCTTT.

This clonotype was seen a few times. The V and J genes are TRBV10-3 and TRBJ1-2; tentative D call: TRBD1 (5 bases). Trimming pared 3 bases from V and 0 bases from J, leaving 11 bases between. The CDR3 covers 15 residues. Germline assignment: CDR1 ENHRY and CDR2 SYGVKD. The CDR3 protein is CAISDIQGANYGYTF. DNA of the CDR3: TGTGCCATCAGTGATATTCAGGGTGCTAACTATGGCTACACCTTC.

This clonotype was observed a few times. This chain links TRBV6-2 or TRBV6-3 with TRBJ2-5, with 10 bases matching TRBD2. In germline, CDR1 is MNHEY, CDR2 SVGEGT. The CDR3 extends over 15 amino acids. The V segment lost 6 bases and the J segment 11 bases; nucleotides outside the gene matches: 15. The CDR3 DNA reads TGTGCCAGCAGCCTAGCGGGAGTAATCGGGAATGAGCAGTACTTC. Protein product: CASSLAGVIGNEQYF.